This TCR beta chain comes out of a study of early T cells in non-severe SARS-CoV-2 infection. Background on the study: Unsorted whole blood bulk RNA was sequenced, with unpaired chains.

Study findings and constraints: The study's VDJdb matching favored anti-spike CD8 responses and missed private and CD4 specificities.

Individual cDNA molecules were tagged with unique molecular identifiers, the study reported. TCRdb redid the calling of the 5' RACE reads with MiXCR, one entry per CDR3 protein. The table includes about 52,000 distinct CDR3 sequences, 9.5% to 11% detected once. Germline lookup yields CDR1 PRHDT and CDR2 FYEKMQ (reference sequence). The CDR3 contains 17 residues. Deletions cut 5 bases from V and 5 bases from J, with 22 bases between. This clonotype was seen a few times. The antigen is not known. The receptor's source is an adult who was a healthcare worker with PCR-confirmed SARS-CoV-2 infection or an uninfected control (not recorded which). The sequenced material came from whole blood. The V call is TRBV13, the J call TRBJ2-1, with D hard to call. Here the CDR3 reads CASSLQEKSRFNNEQFF. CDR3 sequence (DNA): TGTGCCAGCAGCCTACAAGAAAAGTCCCGCTTTAACAATGAGCAGTTCTTC.